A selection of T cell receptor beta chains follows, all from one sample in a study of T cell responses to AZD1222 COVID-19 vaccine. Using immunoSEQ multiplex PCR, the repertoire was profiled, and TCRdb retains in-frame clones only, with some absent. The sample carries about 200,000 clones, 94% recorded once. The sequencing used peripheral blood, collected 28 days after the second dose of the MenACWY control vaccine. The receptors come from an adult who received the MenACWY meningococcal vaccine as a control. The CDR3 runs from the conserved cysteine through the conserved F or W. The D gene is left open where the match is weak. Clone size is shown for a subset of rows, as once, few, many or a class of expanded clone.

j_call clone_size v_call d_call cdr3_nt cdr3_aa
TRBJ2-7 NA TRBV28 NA TGTGCCAGCAGTTTAGGGGGCGTTAGATACGAGCAGTACTTC CASSLGGVRYEQYF
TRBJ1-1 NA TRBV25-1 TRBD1 TGTGCCAGCAGTGACATGTACAGGGGCGGCACTGAAGCTTTCTTT CASSDMYRGGTEAFF
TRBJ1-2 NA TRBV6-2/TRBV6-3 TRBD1 TGTGCCAGCAGTTTTGGACAGGGAATGGCCTTC CASSFGQGMAF
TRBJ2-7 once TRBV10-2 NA TGCGCCATCGGGACCCACGAGCAGTACTTC CAIGTHEQYF
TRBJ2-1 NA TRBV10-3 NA TGTGCCATCAGTGATAGTTTGGCCGGGAACAATGAGCAGTTCTTC CAISDSLAGNNEQFF
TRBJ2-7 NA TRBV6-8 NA TGTGCCAGCAGTTACGCGCACGAAGCCGGGGACGAGCAGTACTTC CASSYAHEAGDEQYF
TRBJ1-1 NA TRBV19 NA TGTGCCAGTACCCTGCAGGGAGCCGACACTGAAGCTTTCTTT CASTLQGADTEAFF
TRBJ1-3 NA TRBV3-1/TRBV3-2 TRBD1 TGTGCCAGCAGCCAAGCATCCAGGGGGGCTGGAAACACCATATATTTT CASSQASRGAGNTIYF
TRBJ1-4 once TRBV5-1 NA TGCGCCAGCAGCCCCGAGGGGCGGGCTAATGAAAAACTGTTTTTT CASSPEGRANEKLFF
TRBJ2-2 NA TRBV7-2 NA TGTGCCAGCAGCGTCGGGACCGCTCAGGCCGGGGAGCTGTTTTTT CASSVGTAQAGELFF
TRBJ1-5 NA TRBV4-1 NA TGCGCCAGCAGCCCGCAAGAACAGGGTACTTGGCAGCCCCAGCATTTT CASSPQEQGTWQPQHF
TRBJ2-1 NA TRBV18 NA TGTGCCAGCTCACCACCTGGGGGCTTGGACAATGAGCAGTTCTTC CASSPPGGLDNEQFF
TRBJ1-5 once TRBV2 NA TGTGCCAGCAGCCCCGGACCGTATCAGCCCCAGCATTTT CASSPGPYQPQHF
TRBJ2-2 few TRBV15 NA TGTGCCACCAGCGTCAATACCGGTATCGGGGAGCTGTTTTTT CATSVNTGIGELFF
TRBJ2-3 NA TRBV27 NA TGTGCCAGCAGTTTTAGTTTGGGACCCACAGATACGCAGTATTTT CASSFSLGPTDTQYF
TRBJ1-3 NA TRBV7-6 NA TGTGCCAGCAGCCCCAGGCTCTCTGGAAACACCATATATTTT CASSPRLSGNTIYF
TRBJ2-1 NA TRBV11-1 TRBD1 TGTGCCAGCAGCCCGACAGGGAACTCCTACAATGAGCAGTTCTTC CASSPTGNSYNEQFF
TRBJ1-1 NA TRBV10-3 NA TGTGCCATCAGTGTCTCGGGACGGGGGAACACTGAAGCTTTCTTT CAISVSGRGNTEAFF
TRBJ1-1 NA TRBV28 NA TGTGCCAGCAGTTTTTTTAGGGGTGTCAACACTGAAGCTTTCTTT CASSFFRGVNTEAFF
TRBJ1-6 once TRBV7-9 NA TGTGCCAGCAGCTTATCCCTCACCCAGGGGCGGATAGACTCACCCCTCCACTTT CASSLSLTQGRIDSPLHF
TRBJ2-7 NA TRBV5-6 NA TGTGCCAGCAACCCAGGGCAGGGCTACGAGCAGTACTTC CASNPGQGYEQYF
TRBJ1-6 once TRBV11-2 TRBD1 TGTGCCAGCAGCGCCCGGACAGGGCTGCCACCCCTCCACTTT CASSARTGLPPLHF
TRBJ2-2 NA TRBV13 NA TGTGCCAGCAGCTTAGGCCTAACGGCAACTCCAATCACCGGGGAGCTGTTTTTT CASSLGLTATPITGELFF
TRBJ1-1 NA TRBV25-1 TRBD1 TGTGCCAGCAGTGACCCGGGACAGGGGAACACTGAAGCTTTCTTT CASSDPGQGNTEAFF
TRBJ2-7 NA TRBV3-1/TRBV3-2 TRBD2 TGTGCCAGCAGCCAAGTTAGCGGGTCCTCCTACGAGCAGTACTTC CASSQVSGSSYEQYF
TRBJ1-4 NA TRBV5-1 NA TGCGCCAGCAGCACCGGGACAATTAATGAAAAACTGTTTTTT CASSTGTINEKLFF
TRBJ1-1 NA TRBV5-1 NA TGCGCCAGCAGCTCCGGTTCAGGGAGGGACACTGAAGCTTTCTTT CASSSGSGRDTEAFF
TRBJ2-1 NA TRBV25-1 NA TGTGCCAGCAGTTTGGGCTCCTACAATGAGCAGTTCTTC CASSLGSYNEQFF
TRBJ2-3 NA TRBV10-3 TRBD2 TGTGCCATCAGTGGGGGGGGGACCCGCCCGGGAGATACGCAGTATTTT CAISGGGTRPGDTQYF
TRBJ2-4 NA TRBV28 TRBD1 TGTGCCAGCACCCCTTCCCGGGACAGGGGCCGAGTAGCCAAAAACATTCAGTACTTC CASTPSRDRGRVAKNIQYF
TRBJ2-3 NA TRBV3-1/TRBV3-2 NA TGTGCCAGCAGCGAAGGGGAGAGACCCGCCGGCACAGATACGCAGTATTTT CASSEGERPAGTDTQYF
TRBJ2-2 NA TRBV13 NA TGTGCCAGCAGCGCAGGGGTCGGGGAGCTGTTTTTT CASSAGVGELFF
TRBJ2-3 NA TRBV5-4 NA TGTGCCAGCAAAGTCCTGGGATCTAGCGGCACAGATACGCAGTATTTT CASKVLGSSGTDTQYF
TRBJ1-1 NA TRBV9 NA TGTGCCAGCAGTGGGGGGCCCTTCACTGAAGCTTTCTTT CASSGGPFTEAFF
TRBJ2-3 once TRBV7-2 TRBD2 TGTGCCAGCAGCCCCCTCGGGTCGGGGGGATTTAGTGCAGATACGCAGTATTTT CASSPLGSGGFSADTQYF
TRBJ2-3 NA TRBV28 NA TGTGCCAGCAGTTGGAGCACAGATACGCAGTATTTT CASSWSTDTQYF
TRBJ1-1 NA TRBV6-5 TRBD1 TGTGCCAGCAGTTACACCGACAGGGGCACTGAAGCTTTCTTT CASSYTDRGTEAFF
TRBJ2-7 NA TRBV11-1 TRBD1 TGTGCCACGGCGTCGGGACAGGGGACGTACGAGCAGTACTTC CATASGQGTYEQYF
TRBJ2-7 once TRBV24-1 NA TGTGCCACCAGTGACGTGAACTACGAGCAGTACTTC CATSDVNYEQYF
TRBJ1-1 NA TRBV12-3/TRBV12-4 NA TGTGCCAGCAGTTTCCCTAGAAACGAAGCTTTCTTT CASSFPRNEAFF
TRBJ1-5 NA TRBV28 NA TGTGCCAGCAGTTTAGGGCTCGGTGCCCAGCCCCAGCATTTT CASSLGLGAQPQHF
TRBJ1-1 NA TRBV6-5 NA TGTGCCAGCAGTTACTCGGGGTTGGCCCCGGAAGCTTTCTTT CASSYSGLAPEAFF